One and the same sample provided the 11 T cell receptor beta chains below, sequenced in a study of cytomegalovirus exposure and HLA in healthy donors. The PCR used 60 Vbeta and 13 Jbeta primers. The assay was immunoSEQ multiplex PCR, and TCRdb's table has in-frame clones only and misses some. The sample records fewer than 250,000 clones, more than 75% being singletons. The sample was PBMCs. Every receptor here comes from a man between 35 and 55 years old in good health and CMV-seropositive.

The chain combines TRBV6-1 with TRBJ2-7; 11 bases are a match to TRBD2. V was clipped by 3 bases and J by 6 bases; unmatched bases: 4. The germline V gene encodes CDR1 MNHNS and CDR2 SASEGT. This CDR3 contains 14 residues. CDR3 DNA sequence: TGTGCCAGCAGTGAGCTAGCGGGAGGAGGCGAGCAGTACGTC. As protein: CASSELAGGGEQYV.

V is TRBV19 and J is TRBJ1-1, with D maybe TRBD1 (5 bases). The CDR3 spans 12 residues. V was clipped by 5 bases and J by 6 bases, with 10 bases between them. Germline V gene lookup returns CDR1 LNHDA and CDR2 SQIVND (reference sequence). This chain's CDR3 is CASSSGWAEAFF. In nucleotides, the CDR3 is TGTGCCAGTAGTTCAGGGTGGGCTGAAGCTTTCTTT.

This rearrangement joins TRBV7-9 to TRBJ2-7; D gene uncertain. The CDR3 has 14 amino acids. Germline lookup yields CDR1 SEHNR and CDR2 FQNEAQ (reference sequence). V dropped 3 bases and J dropped 6 bases, with 15 bases sitting between them. The CDR3 is CASSFAPLAGEQYV. In nucleotides, the CDR3 is TGTGCCAGCAGCTTTGCGCCTCTGGCAGGCGAGCAGTACGTC.

The CDR3 sequence is CASSETGYEQYV. CDR3 in DNA: TGTGCCAGCAGTGAAACAGGCTACGAGCAGTACGTC. The chain couples TRBV6-1 to TRBJ2-7; D is possibly TRBD1 (5 bases). V lost 2 bases and J lost 3, with 5 bases in between. The CDR3 has 12 amino acids. In germline, CDR1 is MNHNS, CDR2 SASEGT.

A single count supports this clone. This chain connects TRBV5-1 to TRBJ2-2, with 8 bases identical to TRBD2. J lost 3 bases, V lost 3 bases, and 10 bases had no gene match. Germline lookup yields CDR1 SGHRS and CDR2 YFSETQ. The length of the CDR3 is 17 residues. The CDR3 here is CASSSKAGAPDTGELFF. For the CDR3, the DNA is TGCGCCAGCAGCTCTAAAGCGGGAGCCCCGGACACCGGGGAGCTGTTTTTT.

The V call is TRBV4-1, the J call TRBJ1-5; no reliable D call. The CDR3 spans 14 residues. The V and J ends lost 1 base and 5 bases respectively, with 9 bases between them. In germline, CDR1 is MGHRA, CDR2 YSYEKL. For the CDR3, the DNA is TGCGCCAGCAGCCAAGGACAATACTATCAGCCCCAGCATTTT. Residues: CASSQGQYYQPQHF.

There are a few counts of this clone. DNA for the CDR3: TGTGCCAGCAGTTTCCGGAGAAAAGAGACCCAGTACTTC. It is translated as CASSFRRKETQYF. The chain joins TRBV27 to TRBJ2-5; no firm D call. The ends were cut back, 3 bases at V and 3 bases at J, with 8 bases in the middle. There are 13 residues in the CDR3. The germline V gene encodes CDR1 MNHEY and CDR2 SMNVEV (reference sequence).

With regard to this clone: This specimen includes other DNA sequences encoding the same CDR3. V is TRBV5-6 and J is TRBJ2-3; the match to TRBD2 covers 8 bases. Germline-derived CDR1 and CDR2 are SGHDT and YYEEEE. The CDR3 sequence is 17 residues long. The J segment lost 0 bases and the V segment lost 0 bases, leaving 6 bases of the junction unmatched. CDR3: CASSLAGLATSTDTQYF. The CDR3 DNA is TGTGCCAGCAGCTTGGCTGGACTAGCCACTAGCACAGATACGCAGTATTTT.

A remark on this clone: Other DNA variants within this sample encode the same CDR3. The chain couples TRBV7-2 to TRBJ2-1; 8 positions agree with TRBD1. This CDR3 comprises 16 residues. The V gene's germline CDR1 is SGHTA and CDR2 FQGNSA. After removal of 5 bases from V and 5 bases from J, the junction contained 11 bases not matched to a gene. In DNA form, the CDR3 reads TGTGCCAGCAGCGAAAACCGGGACAGGCTAAACAATGAGCAGTTCTTC. It translates to CASSENRDRLNNEQFF.

The rearrangement joins TRBV10-1 to TRBJ2-5; TRBD1 is a possible D gene (5 bases). The CDR3 extends over 13 amino acids. V lost 2 bases and J lost 4, with 8 bases in between. Per the germline V gene, CDR1 is WNHNN and CDR2 is SYGVQD (reference sequence). In DNA, the CDR3 is TGCGCCAGCAGTGAGGGGGCGAGAGAGACCCAGTACTTC. Its protein product is CASSEGARETQYF.

This clone was observed a handful of times. V usage is TRBV6-1 and J usage is TRBJ2-3; TRBD1 aligns across 7 bases. The CDR3 covers 15 residues. Trimming cost V 1 base and J 0 bases; bases outside gene matches: 1. Germline V gene sequence: CDR1 MNHNS, CDR2 SASEGT. CDR3 bases: TGTGCCAGCAGTGAAGGACAGGGAAGCACAGATACGCAGTATTTT. It codes for CASSEGQGSTDTQYF.